This T cell receptor (beta chain) comes out of a study of blood T cell repertoires in COVID-19 (dated by TCRdb to 2019 to 2021). For the study in its entirety: The collaborator samples originated in the United States, Italy and Spain and spanned the acute and convalescent phases of COVID-19. A de-identified subject ID, COVID-19 status, age in years and sex were almost always included in the sample metadata. The samples were drawn from the first 160 participants of the ongoing ImmuneRACE study and from 950 to 1,500 subjects provided by 6 global collaborators. A freely available public database, intended as a resource for researchers studying the immune response to SARS-CoV-2, is where the repertoires were released. HLA class I and class II types, where available, came from metadata supplied by the sample provider rather than from assay-based typing. The dataset comprised deeply sampled blood TCRbeta repertoires from subjects exposed to, actively infected with, or recovered from COVID-19. The prospective study material was composed of cDNA or gDNA derived from T cells, B-cell-depleted T cells, or PBMCs. Summary of the overall study and its limitations: The quantity of clinical and demographic metadata differed by source and by participant and was supplied without curation.

Remarks on this clone: Its binding antigen is unknown. No much larger clone exists at a distance of one base, and base qualities are not known.

Compared with germline, V lacks 5 bases and J lacks 3 bases; bases without a gene match: 6. From a lookup of the germline V gene, CDR1 and CDR2 are SGHVS and FQNEAQ. There are 16 amino acids in the CDR3, from cysteine to phenylalanine inclusive. The sequence is cut down to CDR3 DNA, 48 bases in frame from base 1. The immunoSEQ Assay, a bias-controlled multiplex PCR, was used to amplify TCRbeta CDR3 regions from genomic DNA. Per the source publication's procedure: Nucleated cell counts per sample were estimated from amplification of reference gene primers within the assay. Sequence reads were collapsed and filtered to measure the absolute abundance of every unique TCRbeta CDR3 rearrangement. For each sample, productive Simpson clonality was calculated by taking the square root of Simpson's diversity index across productive rearrangements. Held by TCRdb, this immuneACCESS table contains in-frame sequences only and omits some clones. Under half of the omission traces to an unresolved V gene where checked; the cause of the rest is unknown. Clone size and the V and J calls come from that table; the DNA yielded D and trimming. Recorded for this sample are more than 95,000 clones; roughly 72% of them occurred a single time. The ten largest clones represent about 6% of the sample.

At one collaborating source in Seattle, patients were enrolled during active infection and were followed longitudinally through the course of disease. Each collaborating institution followed its own protocols to collect whole blood in K2EDTA tubes. Collaborator samples were shipped for TCRbeta analysis as frozen whole blood, isolated PBMCs, or DNA extracted from either sample type. The source of this sequence is a man at least 80 years old with COVID-19, enrolled during active disease. The chain employs TRBV7-8 and TRBJ2-2, with 10 junctional bases fitting TRBD2. The sample was peripheral blood. The nucleotide sequence reads as follows: TGTGCCAGCAGCCCCCTAGCGGGAGTGGACACCGGGGAGCTGTTTTTT. Protein translation: CASSPLAGVDTGELFF.